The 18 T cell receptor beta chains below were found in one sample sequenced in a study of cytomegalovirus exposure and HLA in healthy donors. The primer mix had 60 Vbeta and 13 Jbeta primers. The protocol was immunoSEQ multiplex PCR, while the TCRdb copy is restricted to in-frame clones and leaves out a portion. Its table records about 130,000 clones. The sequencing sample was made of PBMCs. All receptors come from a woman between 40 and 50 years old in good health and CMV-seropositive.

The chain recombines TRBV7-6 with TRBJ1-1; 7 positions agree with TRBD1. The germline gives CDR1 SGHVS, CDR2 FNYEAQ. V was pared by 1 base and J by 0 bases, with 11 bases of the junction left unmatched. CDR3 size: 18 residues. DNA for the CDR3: TGTGCCAGCAGCTTAGTGGCCCAAGGGGGCCCTATGAACACTGAAGCTTTCTTT. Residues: CASSLVAQGGPMNTEAFF. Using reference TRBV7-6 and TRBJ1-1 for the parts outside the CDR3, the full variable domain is GAGVSQSPRYKVTKRGQDVALRCDPISGHVSLYWYRQALGQGPEFLTYFNYEAQQDKSGLPNDRFSAERPEGSISTLTIQRTEQRDSAMYRCASSLVAQGGPMNTEAFFGQGTRLTVV.

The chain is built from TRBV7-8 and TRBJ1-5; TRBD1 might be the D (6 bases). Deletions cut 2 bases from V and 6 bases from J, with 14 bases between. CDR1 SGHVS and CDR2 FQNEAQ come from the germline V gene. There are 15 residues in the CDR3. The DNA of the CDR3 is TGTGCCAGCAGCTTATTGACAGGCAGTAGTCAGCCCCAGCATTTT. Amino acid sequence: CASSLLTGSSQPQHF.

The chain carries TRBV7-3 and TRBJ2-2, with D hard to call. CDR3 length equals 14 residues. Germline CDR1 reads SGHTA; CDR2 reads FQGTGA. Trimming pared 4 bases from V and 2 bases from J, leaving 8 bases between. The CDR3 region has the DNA TGTGCCAGCAGCTCTGTAGCTAACACCGGGGAGCTGTTTTTT. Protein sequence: CASSSVANTGELFF.

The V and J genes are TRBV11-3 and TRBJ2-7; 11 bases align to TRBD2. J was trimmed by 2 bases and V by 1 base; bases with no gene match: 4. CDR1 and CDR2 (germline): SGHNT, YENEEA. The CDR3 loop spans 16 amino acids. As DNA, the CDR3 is TGTGCCAGCAGCTTAGGGGGGACTAGCGGAACCTACGAGCAGTACTTC. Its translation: CASSLGGTSGTYEQYF.

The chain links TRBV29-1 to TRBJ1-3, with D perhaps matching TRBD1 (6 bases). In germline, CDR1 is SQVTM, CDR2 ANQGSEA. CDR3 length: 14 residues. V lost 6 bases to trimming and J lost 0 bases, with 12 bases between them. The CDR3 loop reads CSVGDNNSGNTIYF. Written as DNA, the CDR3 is TGCAGCGTGGGGGACAACAACTCTGGAAACACCATATATTTT.

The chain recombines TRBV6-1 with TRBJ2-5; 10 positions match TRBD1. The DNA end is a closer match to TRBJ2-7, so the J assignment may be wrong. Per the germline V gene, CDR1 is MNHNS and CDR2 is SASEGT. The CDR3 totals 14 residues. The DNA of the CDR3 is TGTGCCAGCAGTGAAGGGACAGGGGGCTACGAGCAGTACTTC. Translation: CASSEGTGGYEQYF.

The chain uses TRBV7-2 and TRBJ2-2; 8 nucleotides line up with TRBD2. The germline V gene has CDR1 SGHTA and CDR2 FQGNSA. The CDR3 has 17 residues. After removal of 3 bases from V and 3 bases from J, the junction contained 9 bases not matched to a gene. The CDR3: CASSLRQRERYTGELFF. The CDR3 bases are TGTGCCAGCAGCTTGCGTCAGCGGGAGAGGTACACCGGGGAGCTGTTTTTT.

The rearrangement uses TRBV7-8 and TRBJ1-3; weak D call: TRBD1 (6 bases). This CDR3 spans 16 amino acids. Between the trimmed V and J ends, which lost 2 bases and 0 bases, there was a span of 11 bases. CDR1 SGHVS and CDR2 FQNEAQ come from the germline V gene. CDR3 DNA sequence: TGTGCCAGCAGCTTATACCGGGGGGCCTCTGGAAACACCATATATTTT. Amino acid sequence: CASSLYRGASGNTIYF.

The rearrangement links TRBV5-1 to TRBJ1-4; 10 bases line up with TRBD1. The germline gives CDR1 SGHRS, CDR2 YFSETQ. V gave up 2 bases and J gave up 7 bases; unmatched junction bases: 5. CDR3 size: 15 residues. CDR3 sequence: CASSLGQGESEKLFF. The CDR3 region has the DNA TGCGCCAGCAGCTTAGGACAGGGGGAGAGTGAAAAACTGTTTTTT.

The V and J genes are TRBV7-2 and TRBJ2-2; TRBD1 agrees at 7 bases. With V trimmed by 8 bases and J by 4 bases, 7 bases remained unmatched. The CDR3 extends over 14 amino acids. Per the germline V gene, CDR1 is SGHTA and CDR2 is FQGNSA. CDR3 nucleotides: TGTGCCAGCCCAGGGGGTTTTGGCACCGGGGAGCTGTTTTTT. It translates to CASPGGFGTGELFF.

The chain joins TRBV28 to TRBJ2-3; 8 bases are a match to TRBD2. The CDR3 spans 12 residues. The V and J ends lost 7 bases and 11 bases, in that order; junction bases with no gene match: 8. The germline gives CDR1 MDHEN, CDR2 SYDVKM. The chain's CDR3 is CASTATSDRQYF. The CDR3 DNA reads TGTGCCAGCACCGCGACTAGCGACCGGCAGTATTTT.

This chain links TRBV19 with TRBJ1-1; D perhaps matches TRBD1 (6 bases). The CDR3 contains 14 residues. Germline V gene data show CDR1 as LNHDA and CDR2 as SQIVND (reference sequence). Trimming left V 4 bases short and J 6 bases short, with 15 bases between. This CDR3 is CASSRGGAAAEAFF. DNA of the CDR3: TGTGCCAGTAGTAGGGGGGGCGCCGCGGCTGAAGCTTTCTTT.

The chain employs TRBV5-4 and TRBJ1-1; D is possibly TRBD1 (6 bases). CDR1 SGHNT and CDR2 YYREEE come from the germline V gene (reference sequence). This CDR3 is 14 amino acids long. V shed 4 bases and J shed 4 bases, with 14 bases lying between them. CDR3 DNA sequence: TGTGCCAGCAGCACGGGCCAGGGGACCACTGAAGCTTTCTTT. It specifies CASSTGQGTTEAFF. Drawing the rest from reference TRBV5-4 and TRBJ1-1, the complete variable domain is ETGVTQSPTHLIKTRGQQVTLRCSSQSGHNTVSWYQQALGQGPQFIFQYYREEENGRGNFPPRFSGLQFPNYSSELNVNALELDDSALYLCASSTGQGTTEAFFGQGTRLTVV.

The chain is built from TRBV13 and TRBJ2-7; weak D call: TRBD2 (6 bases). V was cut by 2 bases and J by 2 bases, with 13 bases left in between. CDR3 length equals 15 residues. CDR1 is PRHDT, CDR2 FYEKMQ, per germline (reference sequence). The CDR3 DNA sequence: TGTGCCAGCAGCTTATCCTATAGCGGAACCTACGAGCAGTACTTC. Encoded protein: CASSLSYSGTYEQYF.

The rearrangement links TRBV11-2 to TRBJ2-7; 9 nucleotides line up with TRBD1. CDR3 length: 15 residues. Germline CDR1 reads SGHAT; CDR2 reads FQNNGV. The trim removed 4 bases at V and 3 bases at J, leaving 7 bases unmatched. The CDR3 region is CASSWAGTGFYEQYF. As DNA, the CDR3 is TGTGCCAGCAGCTGGGCCGGGACAGGGTTCTACGAGCAGTACTTC.

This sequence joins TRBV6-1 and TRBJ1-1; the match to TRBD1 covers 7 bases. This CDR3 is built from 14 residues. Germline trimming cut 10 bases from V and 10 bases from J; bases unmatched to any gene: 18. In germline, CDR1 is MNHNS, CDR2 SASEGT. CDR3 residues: CATAPWDSPKGAFF. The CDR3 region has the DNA TGTGCCACCGCCCCCTGGGACAGCCCGAAAGGAGCTTTCTTT.

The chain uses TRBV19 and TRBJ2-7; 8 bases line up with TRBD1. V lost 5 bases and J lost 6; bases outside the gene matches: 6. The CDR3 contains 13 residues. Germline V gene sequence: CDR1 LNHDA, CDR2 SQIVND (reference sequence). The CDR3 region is CASSFGTGLEQYF. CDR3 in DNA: TGTGCCAGTAGTTTTGGGACAGGTCTCGAGCAGTACTTC.

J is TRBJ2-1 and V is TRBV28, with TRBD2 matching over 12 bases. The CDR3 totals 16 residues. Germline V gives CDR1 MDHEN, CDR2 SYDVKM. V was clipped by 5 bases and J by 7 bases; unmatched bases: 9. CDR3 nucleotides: TGTGCCAGCAGTCGATCTAGCGGGAGGGCCGAGAATGAGCAGTTCTTC. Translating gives CASSRSSGRAENEQFF.